This T cell receptor (beta chain) was found in a study of T cells in Graves' hyperthyroidism and ophthalmopathy. Study background: Peripheral blood samples were taken at initial diagnosis, prior to any treatment.

Findings and caveats of the study: Progression to ophthalmopathy was predicted a median of roughly 6.5 months early.

Graves' hyperthyroidism without ophthalmopathy progression within 18 months was termed stable. Isolation of PBMCs was performed on around 9.7 ml fresh peripheral blood. CDR3 length: 13 residues. CDR1 is KGHSH and CDR2 is LQKENI in the germline V gene. V gave up 4 bases and J gave up 4 bases, with 10 bases separating them. This clonotype was counted a few times. The antigen is unknown. TCR beta CDR3 regions were amplified from RNA. First-round RT-PCR with HTBI primers amplified the TCR CDR3 region. MiXCR, run by TCRdb on the multiplex PCR reads, gives a single entry per CDR3 protein. The sample contains approximately 640,000 distinct CDR3 sequences, roughly 17% of which appear only once.

The source is a man between 50 and 59 years old with Graves' hyperthyroidism. The sample consisted of blood. The chain has TRBV18 and TRBJ1-1; the D is unclear. CDR3 nucleotides: TGTGCCAGCTCACGACAATCGGGCACTGAAGCTTTCTTT. Encoded protein: CASSRQSGTEAFF.